The rows below give T cell receptor beta chains drawn from one sample of a study of regulatory T cells in long-lasting Graves disease. TCRdb independently ran MiXCR on the multiplex PCR reads; one entry per CDR3 protein. The sample holds a few hundred thousand distinct CDR3 sequences, around a fifth seen once. The sequenced sample was peripheral blood mononuclear cells (PBMCs), obtained when the disease was refractory, from a patient treated with antithyroid drugs. The receptors were sampled from a female donor with Graves disease. Each CDR3 is given with its conserved first and last residue. The D gene is left open where the match is weak. Size is omitted from some rows. Given values are once, few, many or a class for expanded clones.

abundance	d_gene	v_gene	j_gene	CDR3aa	CDR3nt
many	.	TRBV27	TRBJ2-3	CATQPLGSTDTQYF	TGTGCCACGCAGCCCCTAGGCAGCACAGATACGCAGTATTTT
few	.	TRBV7-2	TRBJ2-7	CASTPGDKRYSYEQYF	TGTGCCAGCACCCCAGGTGACAAAAGGTACTCCTACGAGCAGTACTTC
many	.	TRBV27	TRBJ2-7	CASSLSIRRGPYEQYF	TGTGCCAGCAGTTTATCGATCAGGCGAGGGCCCTACGAGCAGTACTTC
few	TRBD2	TRBV28	TRBJ2-5	CASSPGLAGGPLQETQYF	TGTGCCAGCAGTCCCGGACTAGCGGGAGGGCCTCTCCAAGAGACCCAGTACTTC
.	TRBD1	TRBV6-1	TRBJ2-1	CASSQQGGGNEQFF	TGTGCCAGCAGCCAACAGGGGGGAGGCAATGAGCAGTTCTTC
few	TRBD2	TRBV24-1	TRBJ2-7	CATSDKTSEYYEQYF	TGTGCCACCAGTGATAAGACTAGCGAATACTACGAGCAGTACTTC
.	TRBD1	TRBV28	TRBJ1-6	CAGSGGQRDNSPLHF	TGTGCCGGCAGTGGGGGACAGCGGGACAATTCACCCCTCCACTTT
.	.	TRBV12-3/TRBV12-4	TRBJ2-3	CASSLGITDTQYF	TGTGCCAGCAGTTTAGGGATAACAGATACGCAGTATTTT
few	TRBD1	TRBV14	TRBJ1-2	CASSQPGQGLYGYTF	TGTGCCAGCAGCCAACCGGGACAGGGCCTCTATGGCTACACCTTC
few	.	TRBV10-1	TRBJ1-1	CASSESTGVGTEAFF	TGCGCCAGCAGTGAGTCGACCGGGGTCGGCACTGAAGCTTTCTTT
few	TRBD1	TRBV5-5	TRBJ1-4	CASSLATGGELFF	TGTGCCAGCAGCTTGGCGACAGGGGGAGAACTGTTTTTT
many	.	TRBV27	TRBJ2-5	CASSLTDSSKTQYF	TGTGCCAGCAGTTTGACGGACAGTTCCAAGACCCAGTACTTC
once	.	TRBV14	TRBJ1-2	CASSQDLLLGANYGYTF	TGTGCCAGCAGCCAAGATCTTCTTTTGGGAGCTAACTATGGCTACACCTTC
many	TRBD1	TRBV3-1	TRBJ1-5	CASSHGTGSHQPQHF	TGTGCCAGCAGCCACGGGACAGGGAGTCATCAGCCCCAGCATTTT
many	TRBD2	TRBV5-1	TRBJ2-7	CASSPGLADYEQYF	TGCGCCAGCAGCCCCGGACTAGCAGACTACGAGCAGTACTTC
many	TRBD2	TRBV4-1	TRBJ2-5	CASSLIGSGGETQYF	TGCGCCAGCAGCCTCATTGGTTCGGGAGGCGAGACCCAGTACTTC
.	TRBD2	TRBV5-1	TRBJ2-5	CASSLEGGRAHETQYF	TGCGCCAGCAGCTTGGAAGGCGGGAGAGCCCACGAGACCCAGTACTTC
.	TRBD2	TRBV7-6	TRBJ2-1	CASSPWLAGDGYNEQFF	TGTGCCAGCAGCCCCTGGCTAGCGGGAGATGGCTACAATGAGCAGTTCTTC
few	.	TRBV13	TRBJ2-1	CASSLKTSYNEQFF	TGTGCCAGCAGCTTAAAGACATCTTACAATGAGCAGTTCTTC
many	.	TRBV20-1	TRBJ1-4	CSANAGPLGEKLFF	TGCAGTGCCAACGCGGGTCCCCTGGGAGAAAAACTGTTTTTT
many	.	TRBV15	TRBJ2-7	CATSRGDTRSSYEQYF	TGTGCCACCAGCAGAGGGGACACCAGGAGCTCCTACGAGCAGTACTTC
.	.	TRBV5-1	TRBJ1-5	CASSLWGIDNQPQHF	TGCGCCAGCAGCTTGTGGGGTATAGACAATCAGCCCCAGCATTTT
few	.	TRBV28	TRBJ2-1	CASSLVGDEQFF	TGTGCCAGCAGCCTGGTTGGGGATGAGCAGTTCTTC
.	.	TRBV27	TRBJ2-1	CASSARPRAWYEQFF	TGTGCCAGCAGCGCCCGTCCCAGGGCGTGGTATGAGCAGTTCTTC